Detailed here is one T cell receptor beta chain. The target antigen is unknown. Terminally differentiated effector memory CD45RA+ cells were excluded by CCR7 positive selection of CD45RO-negative cells. This sample is part of a study of shared clonotypes between healthy human individuals. Whole-study results and caveats: Clonotypes which were not shared had lower generation probabilities than clonotypes that all four donors shared. Approximately 5.4% of naive CD4 clonotypes were common to four donors.

The method was immunoSEQ multiplex PCR; TCRdb's version includes in-frame clones alone and lacks a portion of them. The data contain about 1,800,000 clones, less than 95% of them singletons. This CDR3 comprises 16 residues. The trim removed 3 bases at V and 1 base at J, leaving 5 bases unmatched. Germline loops: CDR1 SNHLY, CDR2 FYNNEI. This clonotype was sampled from a man younger than 30 in good health. Input material: naive CD8+ T cells sorted from blood. The chain joins TRBV2 to TRBJ2-2; TRBD1 aligns across 7 bases. The CDR3 protein is CASSDPGGVNTGELFF. CDR3 DNA sequence: TGTGCCAGCAGTGACCCAGGGGGTGTGAACACCGGGGAGCTGTTTTTT. The variable domain in full, with the rest retrieved from reference TRBV2 and TRBJ2-2, is EPEVTQTPSHQVTQMGQEVILRCVPISNHLYFYWYRQILGQKVEFLVSFYNNEISEKSEIFDDQFSVERPDGSNFTLKIRSTKLEDSAMYFCASSDPGGVNTGELFFGEGSRLTVL.